The T cell receptor (beta chain) described here comes from a study of cytomegalovirus exposure and HLA in healthy donors. The wider study: An earlier analysis found some 100 million unique TCR beta sequences from 200 million or so T cells.

J was trimmed by 7 bases and V by 4 bases; bases with no gene match: 7. The CDR3 covers 14 residues. Germline CDR1 is MNHNY and CDR2 is SVGAGI (reference sequence). Use of 60 Vbeta and 13 Jbeta primers characterized the PCR. The assay was immunoSEQ multiplex PCR, and TCRdb's table has in-frame clones only and misses some. Seen here are under 200,000 clones, around 68% observed once, and the top ten hold around 3%. This clone is a singleton in its sample. The source material was PBMCs. The TCR comes from a woman in her thirties or forties in good health and CMV-seropositive. This chain links TRBV6-6 with TRBJ1-5; 7 bases are shared with TRBD1. In DNA, the CDR3 is TGTGCCAGCAGTTCTCACAGGGGAGAACAGCCCCAGCATTTT. Amino acids: CASSSHRGEQPQHF.